Listed below are T cell receptor beta chains from one sample, sequenced in a study of T cell responses to AZD1222 COVID-19 vaccine. Profiled with immunoSEQ multiplex PCR; TCRdb holds only in-frame clones, not every one. The repertoire has about 150,000 clones, 90% of them found once; the top ten carry roughly 6%. The material sequenced was peripheral blood, taken 28 days after the second AZD1222 dose. Receptor source: an adult who received the AZD1222 COVID-19 vaccine. Both conserved end residues are part of each CDR3. The order of the fields is J gene, clone size, V gene, D gene, CDR3 protein, CDR3 DNA. A D gene is named only where the DNA matches it firmly. Size values are once, few and many counts, or a class for expanded clones, and some rows have none.

>TRBJ2-7|few|TRBV7-9|.
CASSLPRGQTYEQYF
TGTGCCAGCAGCCTACCCCGCGGGCAGACCTACGAGCAGTACTTC
>TRBJ1-3|.|TRBV7-9|.
CASSSGDATIYF
TGTGCCAGCAGCTCCGGGGATGCCACCATATATTTT
>TRBJ1-3|.|TRBV6-5|TRBD1
CAIYTTGGSGNTIYF
TGTGCCATCTATACTACAGGGGGCTCTGGAAACACCATATATTTT
>TRBJ1-3|few|TRBV12-3/TRBV12-4|.
CASSLYSGNTIYF
TGTGCCAGCAGCCTTTACTCTGGAAACACCATATATTTT
>TRBJ1-5|.|TRBV7-2|.
CASSLVSSSGNQPQHF
TGTGCCAGCAGCTTAGTCTCCTCAAGCGGCAATCAGCCCCAGCATTTT
>TRBJ2-1|.|TRBV5-6|TRBD2
CASSFRTSRHNEQFF
TGTGCCAGCAGCTTCCGGACTAGCAGACACAATGAGCAGTTCTTC
>TRBJ1-1|.|TRBV2|.
CASSVGRSSTEAFF
TGTGCCAGCAGTGTTGGGCGGTCATCAACTGAAGCTTTCTTT
>TRBJ1-4|.|TRBV3-1/TRBV3-2|TRBD1
CASSPQRQGPLRELFF
TGTGCCAGCAGCCCACAGCGACAGGGACCGTTGAGGGAACTGTTTTTT
>TRBJ1-5|.|TRBV30|.
CAWSLWESKSNQPQHF
TGTGCCTGGAGTTTGTGGGAAAGTAAGAGCAATCAGCCCCAGCATTTT
>TRBJ1-2|.|TRBV28|.
CASSTLRGRYGYTF
TGTGCCAGCAGTACTTTGCGGGGACGGTATGGCTACACCTTC
>TRBJ1-4|.|TRBV27|.
CASSIRGPRTTNEKLFF
TGTGCCAGCAGCATCCGGGGGCCCCGGACAACTAATGAAAAACTGTTTTTT
>TRBJ2-6|.|TRBV4-1|.
CASSQVDLPGANVLTF
TGCGCCAGCAGCCAAGTAGACCTTCCTGGGGCCAACGTCCTGACTTTC
>TRBJ2-2|once|TRBV12-3/TRBV12-4|.
CASRQEGTGELFF
TGTGCCAGCAGACAGGAGGGCACCGGGGAGCTGTTTTTT
>TRBJ1-2|.|TRBV19|TRBD1
CASSTHVGTGDGYTF
TGTGCCAGTAGTACTCACGTCGGGACAGGGGATGGCTACACCTTC
>TRBJ1-1|.|TRBV7-3|.
CASSLNRGTTEAFF
TGTGCCAGCAGCTTAAATCGGGGGACCACTGAAGCTTTCTTT
>TRBJ2-5|.|TRBV5-1|TRBD2
CASSLAGGSEETQYF
TGCGCCAGCAGCTTGGCCGGGGGGAGTGAAGAGACCCAGTACTTC
>TRBJ2-5|.|TRBV3-1/TRBV3-2|TRBD1
CASSQRAQGAGETQYF
TGTGCCAGCAGCCAGAGGGCTCAGGGGGCGGGAGAGACCCAGTACTTC
>TRBJ1-3|.|TRBV4-1|.
CASSQDPQLSGNTIYF
TGCGCCAGCAGCCAAGATCCCCAACTCTCTGGAAACACCATATATTTT
>TRBJ2-3|.|TRBV18|TRBD2
CASSPRLAREGTDTQYF
TGTGCCAGCTCACCAAGGCTCGCCCGGGAGGGTACAGATACGCAGTATTTT
>TRBJ2-7|.|TRBV27|TRBD2
CASSGWTSGGYEQYF
TGTGCCAGCAGTGGATGGACTAGCGGGGGCTACGAGCAGTACTTC
>TRBJ2-2|once|TRBV7-6|.
CASSLAGTQNTGELFF
TGTGCCAGCAGCTTAGCCGGGACACAGAACACCGGGGAGCTGTTTTTT
>TRBJ2-6|.|TRBV19|.
CASSTQGANVLTF
TGTGCCAGTAGTACACAGGGTGCCAACGTCCTGACTTTC
>TRBJ2-5|.|TRBV10-3|TRBD1
CAINGPQGTQETQYF
TGTGCCATCAATGGACCACAGGGGACCCAAGAGACCCAGTACTTC
>TRBJ1-2|.|TRBV5-3|.
CARSRGRSTEYGYTF
TGTGCCAGAAGCCGGGGGCGCTCCACTGAGTATGGCTACACCTTC
>TRBJ1-2|.|TRBV6-5|.
CASSYIGGGYGYTF
TGTGCCAGCAGCTACATAGGGGGTGGGTATGGCTACACCTTC
>TRBJ2-5|.|TRBV6-1|.
CASSEGPGETQYF
TGTGCCAGCAGTGAGGGGCCCGGCGAGACCCAGTACTTC
>TRBJ2-5|.|TRBV3-1/TRBV3-2|.
CASSQRRRTGETQYF
TGTGCCAGCAGCCAGAGACGGAGGACTGGGGAGACCCAGTACTTC
>TRBJ2-2|.|TRBV7-9|.
CASSSTTGELFF
TGTGCCAGCAGCTCCACCACCGGGGAGCTGTTTTTT